This section outlines one T cell receptor (beta chain) sequence together with its context. 5'RACE template switching added a universal primer site and UMIs to TCR cDNA. Each CDR3 protein is one row after TCRdb ran MiXCR on the 5' RACE reads. This sample yields 500,000 to 650,000 distinct CDR3 sequences, of which roughly an eighth are seen a single time; 14% to 15% belongs to the top ten. The data originate from a study of T cells after yellow fever vaccination. Germline V lookup: CDR1 MNHEY, CDR2 SVGAGI. This CDR3 is 16 amino acids long. Trimming cost V 0 bases and J 4 bases, with 14 bases left between them.

The sequenced sample was PBMCs, obtained on the day of the yellow fever booster vaccination. J is TRBJ2-3 and V is TRBV6-5, with D possibly being TRBD1 (6 bases). The TCR was taken from a man aged 30 to 39 who received the YFV17D yellow fever vaccine. CDR3 sequence: CASSYSSLEGADTQYF. DNA of the CDR3: TGTGCCAGCAGTTACTCGAGCCTAGAGGGGGCAGATACGCAGTATTTT.